This TCR beta chain stems from a study of T cell changes during pregnancy in multiple sclerosis. Only in-frame clones appear in the TCRdb table, and some are missing; sequencing was by immunoSEQ multiplex PCR. Of some 37,000 clones in the sample, around nine tenths are singletons; the top ten hold about 0.5%. Trimming cost V 0 bases and J 6 bases, with 11 bases left between them. This CDR3 comprises 15 residues. CDR1 is MGHDK and CDR2 is SYGVNS in the germline V gene. This clone appeared a single time. V is TRBV25-1 and J is TRBJ2-2; tentative D call: TRBD2 (5 bases). This TCR derives from a female donor with multiple sclerosis, enrolled in a pregnancy study. The sample here was CD4+ T cells from peripheral blood mononuclear cells, taken in the first trimester of pregnancy. CDR3 residues: CASSEYRGIAGELFF. The CDR3 DNA reads TGTGCCAGCAGTGAATACCGGGGAATAGCCGGGGAGCTGTTTTTT.